These 9 T cell receptor beta chains originate from one sample sequenced in a study of cytomegalovirus exposure and HLA in healthy donors. Clones were sequenced by immunoSEQ multiplex PCR, and TCRdb holds only the in-frame ones, with some missing. The table has 210,000 or so clones, around nine tenths seen once; the top ten hold 2.9%. The sequenced sample was PBMCs. Every receptor here comes from a woman in her late teens or twenties in good health and CMV-seronegative.

V gene TRBV27 combines with J gene TRBJ2-1; D is undetermined. Trimming removed 7 bases at V and 9 bases at J, with 10 bases between. CDR3 size: 11 residues. Germline CDR1 and CDR2: MNHEY and SMNVEV (reference sequence). The DNA of the CDR3 is TGTGCCAGCATCTTAGGAGTTGAGCAGTTCTTC. It translates to CASILGVEQFF.

This chain joins TRBV28 and TRBJ2-3; 9 bases map to TRBD2. Unmatched junction bases numbered 3, after V lost 3 bases and J lost 2 bases. In germline, CDR1 is MDHEN, CDR2 SYDVKM. The CDR3 runs 15 residues. CDR3 sequence (DNA): TGTGCCAGCAGTTTGGCTAGCGGGACCACAGATACGCAGTATTTT. This gives the protein CASSLASGTTDTQYF.

The chain couples TRBV9 to TRBJ2-6; maybe TRBD1 (5 bases). Germline CDR1 reads SGDLS; CDR2 reads YYNGEE. The CDR3 consists of 16 residues. Trimming removed 4 bases at V and 0 bases at J, with 11 bases between. The CDR3 region is CASSSYRSSGANVLTF. Here the CDR3 DNA reads TGTGCCAGCAGCTCCTACAGGAGCTCTGGGGCCAACGTCCTGACTTTC. Combining the CDR3 with reference TRBV9 and TRBJ2-6 gives the whole variable domain DSGVTQTPKHLITATGQRVTLRCSPRSGDLSVYWYQQSLDQGLQFLIQYYNGEERAKGNILERFSAQQFPDLHSELNLSSLELGDSALYFCASSSYRSSGANVLTFGAGSRLTVL.

The chain carries TRBV5-1 and TRBJ2-2; 8 positions agree with TRBD1. The germline V gene has CDR1 SGHRS and CDR2 YFSETQ. CDR3 length: 16 amino acids. The V and J ends lost 2 bases and 4 bases, in that order; junction bases with no gene match: 7. The CDR3 here is CASSFPDRASTGELFF. CDR3 sequence (DNA): TGCGCCAGCAGCTTCCCGGACAGGGCGAGCACCGGGGAGCTGTTTTTT.

The chain has TRBV4-1 and TRBJ2-7; TRBD2 matches 12 bases. This CDR3 spans 15 amino acids. V lost 4 bases to trimming and J lost 5 bases; unmatched junction nucleotides: 6. Germline CDR1 and CDR2: MGHRA and YSYEKL. The CDR3 bases are TGCGCCAGCAGCCCGCGGACTAGCGGGAACCACGAGCAGTACTTC. Residues: CASSPRTSGNHEQYF.

The chain couples TRBV27 to TRBJ1-2; D uncertain. This CDR3 comprises 14 residues. Germline V CDR1 and CDR2: MNHEY, SMNVEV (reference sequence). Trimming shortened V by 4 bases and J by 5 bases, and 14 bases separated the two germline ends. CDR3 protein: CASSSPGLGYGYTF. The CDR3 bases are TGTGCCAGCAGTTCACCTGGACTCGGTTATGGCTACACCTTC.

J is TRBJ2-2 and V is TRBV30; 10 bases map to TRBD2. Trimming took 1 base from V and 3 from J; bases not matched to a gene: 5. Germline assignment: CDR1 GTSNPN and CDR2 SVGIG (reference sequence). The CDR3 is 16 residues long. CDR3 region: CAWSELAGVDTGELFF. Here the CDR3 DNA reads TGTGCCTGGAGTGAGCTAGCGGGAGTTGACACCGGGGAGCTGTTTTTT.

This chain uses TRBV18 with TRBJ1-1; D not certain. CDR3 length: 13 residues. The V gene's germline CDR1 is KGHSH and CDR2 LQKENI. Trimming pared 8 bases from V and 3 bases from J, leaving 13 bases between. The CDR3 is CASTASLDTEAFF. CDR3 bases: TGTGCCAGCACAGCCTCCCTGGACACTGAAGCTTTCTTT. The whole variable domain, remainder taken from reference TRBV18 and TRBJ1-1, is NAGVMQNPRHLVRRRGQEARLRCSPMKGHSHVYWYRQLPEEGLKFMVYLQKENIIDESGMPKERFSAEFPKEGPSILRIQQVVRGDSAAYFCASTASLDTEAFFGQGTRLTVV.

The rearrangement uses TRBV6-5 and TRBJ2-7; 9 bases agree with TRBD1. Germline V gives CDR1 MNHEY, CDR2 SVGAGI. V lost 5 bases and J lost 1; bases outside the gene matches: 0. The CDR3 totals 13 residues. CDR3 bases: TGTGCCAGCAGTGACAGGGGGTCCTACGAGCAGTACTTC. It codes for CASSDRGSYEQYF.